This T cell receptor beta chain was identified during a study of shared clonotypes between healthy human individuals. The repertoire was sequenced with immunoSEQ multiplex PCR; TCRdb's copy has only in-frame clones and lacks some. The repertoire has about 1.5 million clones, nearly 99% of them found once; the top ten carry around 0.45%. This CDR3 spans 18 amino acids. Germline CDR1 is ENHRY and CDR2 is SYGVKD. V trimming: 0 bases; J trimming: 4 bases; junction bases outside the gene matches: 8. The sequencing sample was made of naive CD4+ T cells sorted from blood. Subset indicated: CD45RA+ positively selected. The chain links TRBV10-3 to TRBJ2-1; 11 positions agree with TRBD2. The receptor was derived from a man in his thirties or forties in good health. CDR3: CAISESKLAGGPYNEQFF. The CDR3 coding sequence is TGTGCCATCAGTGAGTCGAAGCTAGCGGGAGGACCATACAATGAGCAGTTCTTC.